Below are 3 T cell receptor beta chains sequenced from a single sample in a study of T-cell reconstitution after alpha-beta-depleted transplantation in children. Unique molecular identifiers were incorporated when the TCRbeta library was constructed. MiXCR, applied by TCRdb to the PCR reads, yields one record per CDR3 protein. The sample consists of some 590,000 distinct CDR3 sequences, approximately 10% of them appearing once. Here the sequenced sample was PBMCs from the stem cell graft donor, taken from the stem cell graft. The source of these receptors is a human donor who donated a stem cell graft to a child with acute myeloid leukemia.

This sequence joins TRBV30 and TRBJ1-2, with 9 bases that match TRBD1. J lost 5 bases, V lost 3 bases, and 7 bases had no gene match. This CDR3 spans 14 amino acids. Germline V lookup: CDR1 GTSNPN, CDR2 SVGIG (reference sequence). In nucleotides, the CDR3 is TGTGCCTGGAGGGACAGGGGTGGGGGTTATGGCTACACCTTC. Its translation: CAWRDRGGGYGYTF.

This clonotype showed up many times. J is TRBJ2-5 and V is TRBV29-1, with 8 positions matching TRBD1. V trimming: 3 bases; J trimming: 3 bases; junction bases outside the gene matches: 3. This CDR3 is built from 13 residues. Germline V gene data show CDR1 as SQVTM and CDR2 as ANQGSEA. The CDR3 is CSVETGVKETQYF. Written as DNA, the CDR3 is TGCAGCGTTGAGACAGGGGTCAAAGAGACCCAGTACTTC.

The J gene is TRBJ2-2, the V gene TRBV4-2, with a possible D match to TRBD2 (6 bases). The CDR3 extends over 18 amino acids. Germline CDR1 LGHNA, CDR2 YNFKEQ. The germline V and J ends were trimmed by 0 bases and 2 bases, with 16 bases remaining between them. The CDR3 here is CASSQEWGGLVNTGELFF. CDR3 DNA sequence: TGTGCCAGCAGCCAAGAATGGGGAGGACTCGTCAACACCGGGGAGCTGTTTTTT.